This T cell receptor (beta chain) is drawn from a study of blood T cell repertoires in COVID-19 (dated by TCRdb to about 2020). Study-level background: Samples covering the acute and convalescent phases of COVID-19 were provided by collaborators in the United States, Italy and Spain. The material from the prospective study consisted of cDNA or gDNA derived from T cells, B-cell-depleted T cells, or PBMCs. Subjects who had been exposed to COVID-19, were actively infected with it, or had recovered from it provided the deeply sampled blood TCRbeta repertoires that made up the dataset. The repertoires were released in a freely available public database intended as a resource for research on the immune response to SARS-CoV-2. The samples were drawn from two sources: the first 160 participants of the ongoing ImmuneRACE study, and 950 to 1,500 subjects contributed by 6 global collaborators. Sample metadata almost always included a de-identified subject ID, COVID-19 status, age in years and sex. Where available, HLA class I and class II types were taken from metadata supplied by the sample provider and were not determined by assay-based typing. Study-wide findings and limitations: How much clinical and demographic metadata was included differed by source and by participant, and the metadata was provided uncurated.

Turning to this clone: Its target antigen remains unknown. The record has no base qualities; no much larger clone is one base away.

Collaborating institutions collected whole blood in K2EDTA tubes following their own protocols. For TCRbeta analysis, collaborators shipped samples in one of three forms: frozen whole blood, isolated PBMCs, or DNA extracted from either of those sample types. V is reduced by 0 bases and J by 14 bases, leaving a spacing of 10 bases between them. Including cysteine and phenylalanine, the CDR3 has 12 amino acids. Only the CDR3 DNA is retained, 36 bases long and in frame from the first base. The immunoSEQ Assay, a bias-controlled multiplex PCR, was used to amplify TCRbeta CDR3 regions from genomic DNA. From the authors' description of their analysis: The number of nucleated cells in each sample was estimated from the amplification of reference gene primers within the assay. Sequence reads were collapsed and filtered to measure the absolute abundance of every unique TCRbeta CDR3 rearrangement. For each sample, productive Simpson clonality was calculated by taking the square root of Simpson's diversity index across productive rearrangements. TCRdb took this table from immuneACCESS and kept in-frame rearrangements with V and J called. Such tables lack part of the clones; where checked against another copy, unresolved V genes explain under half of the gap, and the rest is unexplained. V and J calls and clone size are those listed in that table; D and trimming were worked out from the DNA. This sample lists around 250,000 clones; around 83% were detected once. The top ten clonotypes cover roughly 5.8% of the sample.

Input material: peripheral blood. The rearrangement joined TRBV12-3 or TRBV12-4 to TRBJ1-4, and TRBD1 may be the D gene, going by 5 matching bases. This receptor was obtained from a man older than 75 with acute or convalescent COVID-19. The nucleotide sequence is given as TGTGCCAGCAGTTTAGCGCGACAGAGGCTGTTTTTT. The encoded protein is CASSLARQRLFF.